Listed here are 20 T cell receptor beta chains from one sample, sequenced in a study of blood T cells in healthy people across ages. A second PCR of 7 to 11 cycles used a sample-barcoded 5' primer and a J-beta primer mix. TCRdb re-called the 5' RACE reads through MiXCR, storing one row per CDR3 protein. This table has about 730,000 distinct CDR3 sequences, approximately 39% appearing once. The sequencing sample was made of blood. These receptors all stem from an older woman in good health.

The rearrangement joins TRBV20-1 to TRBJ2-5; 11 bases agree with TRBD2. This CDR3 spans 15 amino acids. The germline V gene encodes CDR1 DFQATT and CDR2 SNEGSKA (reference sequence). J was trimmed by 5 bases and V by 4 bases; bases with no gene match: 9. The CDR3 sequence: CSAMISGRAWETQYF. As DNA, the CDR3 is TGCAGTGCTATGATTAGCGGGAGGGCTTGGGAGACCCAGTACTTC.

The chain uses TRBV5-1 and TRBJ2-1; D uncertain. The CDR3 runs to 16 residues. The V end was cut by 4 bases, the J end by 2 bases, with 16 bases between. Germline V gene sequence: CDR1 SGHRS, CDR2 YFSETQ. CDR3 DNA: TGCGCCAGCAGCCCCGGGCACGAAAGAGCCTACAATGAGCAGTTCTTC. As protein: CASSPGHERAYNEQFF.

V gene TRBV7-6 combines with J gene TRBJ2-1, with TRBD2 matching over 9 bases. The J call could be wrong; TRBJ2-7 is a better fit for the DNA end. CDR3 size: 17 residues. Germline lookup yields CDR1 SGHVS and CDR2 FNYEAQ. The CDR3 nucleotides are TGTGCCAGCAGCCAACCCGGCGGGAGGGCCACGTACAATGAGCAGTACTTC. The encoded protein is CASSQPGGRATYNEQYF.

V is TRBV6-5 and J is TRBJ1-2; 7 positions match TRBD1. Germline CDR1 reads MNHEY; CDR2 reads SVGAGI. V was clipped by 6 bases and J by 8 bases; unmatched bases: 9. The CDR3 contains 13 residues. The CDR3 region has the DNA TGTGCCAGCAGACAATCCGGGACAGACGGCTACACCTTC. This encodes CASRQSGTDGYTF.

This clonotype was found once. The rearrangement joins TRBV6-5 to TRBJ2-1, with D uncertain. Looked up from germline, CDR1 is MNHEY and CDR2 is SVGAGI. Trimming stripped 2 bases from V and 3 bases from J, with 17 bases between. This CDR3 is built from 17 residues. The CDR3 DNA sequence: TGTGCCAGCAGTTACGGGCCGGCTAGTGGGTACTACAATGAGCAGTTCTTC. Its translation is CASSYGPASGYYNEQFF.

The chain has TRBV2 and TRBJ2-1; tentatively, D is TRBD1 or TRBD2 (6 bases each). CDR3 length equals 13 residues. Germline V gene sequence: CDR1 SNHLY, CDR2 FYNNEI. Trimming took off 10 bases at V and 10 bases at J, with 20 bases between the two ends. CDR3 amino acids: CAMQGWGADEQFF. Written as DNA, the CDR3 is TGTGCCATGCAGGGGTGGGGGGCTGACGAGCAGTTCTTC.

The sample holds a few counts of this clonotype. This chain uses TRBV7-2 with TRBJ1-2, with 8 bases matching TRBD1. J gave up 5 bases and V 5 bases, and 4 bases lay outside the gene matches. The CDR3 loop spans 13 amino acids. CDR1 is SGHTA, CDR2 FQGNSA, per germline. The CDR3 region is CASSGRTGYGYTF. The CDR3, as DNA: TGTGCCAGCAGCGGCCGGACAGGGTATGGCTACACCTTC.

The chain employs TRBV5-1 and TRBJ2-4; 12 bases line up with TRBD2. The length of the CDR3 is 15 residues. CDR1 and CDR2 from the germline V gene are SGHRS and YFSETQ. V dropped 5 bases and J dropped 13; count of bases not matched to a gene: 13. The CDR3 sequence: CASRPTSGSMREQYF. The DNA for the CDR3 is TGCGCCAGCAGGCCGACTAGCGGGAGTATGCGAGAGCAGTACTTC.

This clonotype was detected only once. This rearrangement joins TRBV28 to TRBJ1-1; D is unclear. CDR1 is MDHEN, CDR2 SYDVKM, per germline. With 11 bases removed from V and 1 base from J, the gap between germline ends came to 8 bases. The CDR3 is 11 residues long. CDR3 in DNA: TGTGCCCCCCGGCAGAACACTGAAGCTTTCTTT. This sequence encodes CAPRQNTEAFF.

This clonotype was seen only a few times. The rearrangement uses TRBV20-1 and TRBJ1-6, with D uncertain. There are 12 residues in the CDR3. The V gene lost 5 bases and the J gene lost 7 bases, with 9 bases spanning the gap. In germline, CDR1 is DFQATT, CDR2 SNEGSKA (reference sequence). The CDR3 DNA follows: TGCAGTGCTCGCACTCAGAATTCACCCCTCCACTTT. The encoded protein is CSARTQNSPLHF.

J is TRBJ2-3 and V is TRBV20-1, with TRBD2 as a possible D gene (5 bases). CDR3 length: 14 amino acids. The germline CDR1 and CDR2 sequences are DFQATT and SNEGSKA (reference sequence). V was shortened by 0 bases and J by 3 bases, with 10 bases between the two germline ends. The CDR3 DNA reads TGCAGTGCTAGAGAGCAGCGGATGACAGATACGCAGTATTTT. As protein: CSAREQRMTDTQYF.

With respect to this clonotype: Given the absence of the conserved phenylalanine or tryptophan at the CDR3 end, a read error is likely. The V and J genes are TRBV5-6 and TRBJ2-5; 7 nucleotides align to TRBD2. The germline gives CDR1 SGHDT, CDR2 YYEEEE. V shed 2 bases, J shed 5 bases, and the junction held 6 bases outside the gene matches. The CDR3 is 14 amino acids. DNA for the CDR3: TGTGCCAGCAGCTTTGGGGCGGGGGTTGAGACCCAGTACTTA. Translated: CASSFGAGVETQYL.

The rearrangement uses TRBV3-1 and TRBJ1-2; a weak D match, TRBD1 (6 bases). Germline CDR1 reads LGHDT; CDR2 reads YNNKEL (reference sequence). V lost 4 bases and J 4 bases, leaving 13 bases between the germline ends. The CDR3 spans 14 residues. DNA for the CDR3: TGTGCCAGCAGCCGAGGACAGCAATCCTATGGCTACACCTTC. Protein: CASSRGQQSYGYTF. The entire variable domain, with the rest obtained from reference TRBV3-1 and TRBJ1-2, is as follows: DTAVSQTPKYLVTQMGNDKSIKCEQNLGHDTMYWYKQDSKKFLKIMFSYNNKELIINETVPNRFSPKSPDKAHLNLHINSLELGDSAVYFCASSRGQQSYGYTFGSGTRLTVV.

The chain recombines TRBV10-3 with TRBJ2-7; 12 bases are shared with TRBD2. The CDR3 runs to 16 residues. The germline gives CDR1 ENHRY, CDR2 SYGVKD. V lost 2 bases to trimming and J lost 1 base; unmatched junction nucleotides: 3. For the CDR3, the DNA is TGTGCCATCAGTGAGGGGCTAGCGGGGGGGTCCTACGAGCAGTACTTC. This translates into CAISEGLAGGSYEQYF.

The chain recombines TRBV14 with TRBJ2-1, with unresolved D. Trimming removed 1 base from V and 13 bases from J, with 11 bases in between. Germline-derived CDR1 and CDR2 are SGHDN and FVKESK. This CDR3 is 12 amino acids long. As DNA, the CDR3 is TGTGCCAGCAGCCAAGGGTCAGGTAGCCAGTTCTTC. Translated: CASSQGSGSQFF.

This clonotype was observed a few times. The rearrangement uses TRBV5-1 and TRBJ2-1; D is undetermined. The CDR3 is 13 amino acids. The V gene lost 7 bases and the J gene lost 8 bases, with 16 bases spanning the gap. The V gene's germline CDR1 is SGHRS and CDR2 YFSETQ. CDR3 nucleotides: TGCGCCAGCTGTGTCTCTAAGTTCGATGAGCAGTTCTTC. Translated, it gives CASCVSKFDEQFF. Complete variable domain (other parts from reference TRBV5-1 and TRBJ2-1): KAGVTQTPRYLIKTRGQQVTLSCSPISGHRSVSWYQQTPGQGLQFLFEYFSETQRNKGNFPGRFSGRQFSNSRSEMNVSTLELGDSALYLCASCVSKFDEQFFGPGTRLTVL.

This clonotype has just one count. The chain recombines TRBV28 with TRBJ2-1; D tentatively fits TRBD1 or TRBD2 (5 bases each). The CDR3 length is 14 residues. Germline lookup yields CDR1 MDHEN and CDR2 SYDVKM. Trimming left V 1 base short and J 7 bases short, with 11 bases between. The chain's CDR3 is CASSLYQGANEQFF. The DNA of the CDR3 is TGTGCCAGCAGTTTATACCAGGGAGCAAATGAGCAGTTCTTC.

Concerning this clonotype: This may arise from a read error, as a much more abundant clone is one base away. The J gene is TRBJ2-3, the V gene TRBV5-4, with D uncertain. Germline V gene sequence: CDR1 SGHNT, CDR2 YYREEE (reference sequence). The CDR3 runs 15 residues. Here the CDR3 DNA reads TGTGTCAGCAGCGCCACCGGTAGGCAAGTAGATACGCAGTATTTT. Protein product: CVSSATGRQVDTQYF.

Comments on this clonotype: No conserved phenylalanine or tryptophan ends this CDR3, so it is likely a read error. V gene TRBV7-9 combines with J gene TRBJ1-2; D call uncertain. Trimming pared 3 bases from V and 8 bases from J, leaving 22 bases between. This CDR3 has 16 amino acids. Germline V lookup: CDR1 SEHNR, CDR2 FQNEAQ (reference sequence). The CDR3 loop reads CASSFPVGSNSGGYTL. Here the CDR3 DNA reads TGTGCCAGCAGCTTTCCAGTCGGGTCCAACTCGGGGGGCTACACCTTA.

A remark on this clonotype: A read error is possible here, since a much larger clone lies one base away. The chain recombines TRBV29-1 with TRBJ2-5, with 8 bases identical to TRBD2. The length of the CDR3 is 13 residues. Germline V gives CDR1 SQVTM, CDR2 ANQGSEA. Trimming took 1 base from V and 5 from J; bases not matched to a gene: 3. The CDR3 DNA is TGCAGCGTTGAAGCGGGAGGGGTGGAGACCCAGTACTTC. As protein: CSVEAGGVETQYF. The full variable domain, in which reference TRBV29-1 and TRBJ2-5 provide the parts outside the CDR3, is SAVISQKPSRDICQRGTSLTIQCQVDSQVTMMFWYRQQPGQSLTLIATANQGSEATYESGFVIDKFPISRPNLTFSTLTVSNMSPEDSSIYLCSVEAGGVETQYFGPGTRLLVL.